These 19 T cell receptor beta chains share one sample of origin, sequenced in a study of early T cells in non-severe SARS-CoV-2 infection. TCRdb reprocessed the 5' RACE reads with MiXCR, giving one entry per CDR3 protein. The table includes approximately 76,000 distinct CDR3 sequences, around 13% detected once. Source material: whole blood. All receptors derive from an adult who was a healthcare worker with PCR-confirmed SARS-CoV-2 infection or an uninfected control (not recorded which).

This clonotype was counted at least ten times. The chain employs TRBV28 and TRBJ1-5, with D hard to call. This CDR3 comprises 15 residues. Germline V gene lookup returns CDR1 MDHEN and CDR2 SYDVKM. Trimming removed 2 bases from V and 2 bases from J, with 10 bases in between. In DNA, the CDR3 is TGTGCCAGCAGTTTAGCGAGGGTGGGCAATCAGCCCCAGCATTTT. It codes for CASSLARVGNQPQHF.

This clonotype was detected ten times or more. The J gene is TRBJ2-1, the V gene TRBV29-1; 9 positions match TRBD2. V trimming: 6 bases; J trimming: 7 bases; junction bases outside the gene matches: 7. CDR1 and CDR2 from the germline V gene are SQVTM and ANQGSEA. The CDR3 sequence is 13 residues long. The DNA of the CDR3 is TGCAGCGTCCAAGGTAGCGGGGGTAATGAGCAGTTCTTC. This encodes CSVQGSGGNEQFF.

This clonotype appeared many times. The chain combines TRBV9 with TRBJ2-5; 7 bases are shared with TRBD1. V dropped 3 bases and J dropped 0; count of bases not matched to a gene: 5. CDR3 length equals 15 residues. Per germline, CDR1 SGDLS and CDR2 YYNGEE. The CDR3 sequence: CASSGYRGNQETQYF. In nucleotides, the CDR3 is TGTGCCAGCAGCGGATACAGGGGAAACCAAGAGACCCAGTACTTC.

This clonotype was seen ten or more times. J is TRBJ1-1 and V is TRBV30; 7 bases are a match to TRBD1. The germline CDR1 and CDR2 sequences are GTSNPN and SVGIG (reference sequence). The junction had 6 bases not matched to a gene; V was cut back by 5 bases and J by 0 bases. The CDR3 contains 14 residues. This chain's CDR3 is CAWSRTGMNTEAFF. The CDR3 DNA follows: TGTGCCTGGTCCAGGACAGGCATGAACACTGAAGCTTTCTTT.

The chain employs TRBV10-3 and TRBJ1-1, with 7 bases that match TRBD1. Germline-derived CDR1 and CDR2 are ENHRY and SYGVKD. The CDR3 runs to 14 residues. The trim removed 10 bases at V and 3 bases at J, leaving 11 bases unmatched. For the CDR3, the DNA is TGTGCCACCGTAAAGGGGGCGTCGGACACTGAAGCTTTCTTT. It codes for CATVKGASDTEAFF.

This clonotype was seen many times. The chain links TRBV6-1 to TRBJ1-5, with 7 bases matching TRBD1. V dropped 4 bases and J dropped 4; count of bases not matched to a gene: 1. From germline, CDR1 is MNHNS and CDR2 SASEGT. The CDR3 extends over 13 amino acids. The CDR3 DNA reads as TGTGCCAGCAGTGCAGGGGGGAATCAGCCCCAGCATTTT. Translation: CASSAGGNQPQHF.

This clonotype was detected many times. This chain uses TRBV6-6 with TRBJ1-6; D gene ambiguous. The CDR3 runs 9 residues. V lost 4 bases and J 11 bases, leaving 0 bases between the germline ends. The germline CDR1 and CDR2 sequences are MNHNY and SVGAGI (reference sequence). This chain's CDR3 is CASSSPLHF. The CDR3 DNA reads TGTGCCAGCAGTTCACCCCTCCACTTT.

The chain is built from TRBV6-6 and TRBJ2-3; no clear D. The germline CDR1 and CDR2 sequences are MNHNY and SVGAGI (reference sequence). This CDR3 spans 16 amino acids. V lost 7 bases to trimming and J lost 4 bases, with 21 bases between them. The CDR3 DNA is TGTGCCAGCAAGGTGGCCCCACTCAGATCATCAGATACGCAGTATTTT. This gives the protein CASKVAPLRSSDTQYF.

This clonotype was recorded at least ten times. The chain couples TRBV4-3 to TRBJ1-1; D might be TRBD1 (6 bases). Germline V gives CDR1 LGHNA, CDR2 YSLEER. V shed 4 bases and J shed 5 bases, with 14 bases lying between them. The CDR3 is 14 residues long. The CDR3 bases are TGCGCCAGCAGCCCACAGGGAGGGTATACTGAAGCTTTCTTT. Residues: CASSPQGGYTEAFF.

V gene TRBV29-1 combines with J gene TRBJ1-1; 7 nucleotides match TRBD1. The V and J ends lost 4 bases and 5 bases, in that order; junction bases with no gene match: 7. This CDR3 contains 13 residues. Per germline, CDR1 SQVTM and CDR2 ANQGSEA. CDR3 nucleotide sequence: TGCAGCGTTGCAGACAGGGATGATACTGAAGCTTTCTTT. Encoded protein: CSVADRDDTEAFF.

This rearrangement joins TRBV7-9 to TRBJ1-1; TRBD1 matches 7 bases. V lost 5 bases to trimming and J lost 4 bases; unmatched junction nucleotides: 10. Germline V lookup: CDR1 SEHNR, CDR2 FQNEAQ (reference sequence). The CDR3 consists of 15 residues. The CDR3 spells CASSPPKPGGTEAFF. CDR3 in DNA: TGTGCCAGCAGCCCACCTAAGCCAGGGGGCACTGAAGCTTTCTTT.

This clonotype was detected ten times or more. This sequence joins TRBV30 and TRBJ2-2; perhaps D is TRBD1 or TRBD2 (6 bases each). The germline V gene encodes CDR1 GTSNPN and CDR2 SVGIG (reference sequence). With 6 bases removed from V and 1 base from J, the gap between germline ends came to 15 bases. This CDR3 spans 15 amino acids. The chain's CDR3 is CACHTGRGNTGELFF. The CDR3 nucleotides are TGTGCCTGCCATACAGGGCGGGGGAACACCGGGGAGCTGTTTTTT.

This chain joins TRBV7-2 and TRBJ1-1; D remains ambiguous. This CDR3 spans 15 amino acids. V dropped 3 bases and J dropped 4 bases, with 15 bases sitting between them. Germline CDR1 and CDR2: SGHTA and FQGNSA. The CDR3 coding sequence is TGTGCCAGCAGCTTCTCTATGGGCCGGAGCACTGAAGCTTTCTTT. Translating it yields CASSFSMGRSTEAFF.

This clonotype has ten or more counts. The V call is TRBV12-3 or TRBV12-4, the J call TRBJ1-2, with D perhaps matching TRBD1 (6 bases). This CDR3 has 17 residues. Trimming removed 4 bases from V and 4 bases from J, with 22 bases in between. CDR3 sequence: CASSSKVTDSARYGYTF. The DNA of the CDR3 is TGTGCCAGCAGTTCTAAAGTGACGGACAGTGCCCGCTATGGCTACACCTTC.

Ten or more counts support this clonotype. The rearrangement uses TRBV28 and TRBJ1-6; D is ambiguous. The V end lost 4 bases, the J end lost 5 bases, and 9 bases lay between the germline ends. CDR1 and CDR2 from the germline V gene are MDHEN and SYDVKM. The CDR3 consists of 14 residues. Here the CDR3 reads CASSSGSNNSPLHF. CDR3 DNA sequence: TGTGCCAGCAGTTCTGGCAGTAATAATTCACCCCTCCACTTT. The complete variable domain, with remaining parts taken from reference TRBV28 and TRBJ1-6, reads DVKVTQSSRYLVKRTGEKVFLECVQDMDHENMFWYRQDPGLGLRLIYFSYDVKMKEKGDIPEGYSVSREKKERFSLILESASTNQTSMYLCASSSGSNNSPLHFGNGTRLTVT.

This clonotype was detected ten times or more. V usage is TRBV29-1 and J usage is TRBJ1-1, with TRBD1 as a possible D gene (5 bases). Between the trimmed V and J ends, which lost 5 bases and 5 bases, there was a span of 18 bases. Germline loops: CDR1 SQVTM, CDR2 ANQGSEA. The CDR3 consists of 14 residues. CDR3 protein: CSVLGVRSGTEAFF. The CDR3 DNA follows: TGCAGCGTTCTAGGCGTGAGGTCAGGGACTGAAGCTTTCTTT.

This clonotype appeared many times. The junction does not match germline at one end; this may be a read error. The genes are TRBV7-2 and TRBJ2-7, with D possibly TRBD1 on 5 matching bases. CDR1 is SGHTA and CDR2 is FQGNSA in the germline V gene. The CDR3 runs 11 residues. As DNA, the CDR3 is TGTGCCAGCAGTTTAGGGGACGAGCAGTACTTC. As protein: CASSLGDEQYF. The complete variable domain, with remaining parts taken from reference TRBV7-2 and TRBJ2-7, reads GAGVSQSPSNKVTEKGKDVELRCDPISGHTALYWYRQSLGQGLEFLIYFQGNSAPDKSGLPSDRFSAERTGGSVSTLTIQRTQQEDSAVYLCASSLGDEQYFGPGTRLTVT.

This clonotype was seen repeatedly, ten times or more. J is TRBJ2-3 and V is TRBV12-3 or TRBV12-4; 7 bases map to TRBD2. After removal of 7 bases from V and 4 bases from J, the junction contained 5 bases not matched to a gene. The CDR3 loop spans 13 amino acids. The CDR3 DNA follows: TGTGCCAGCACCAACCGGGAGGCAGATACGCAGTATTTT. Translated: CASTNREADTQYF.

The chain recombines TRBV29-1 with TRBJ2-2; possibly TRBD2 for D (6 bases). The CDR3 has 15 residues. V dropped 6 bases and J dropped 1 base, with 15 bases sitting between them. CDR1 SQVTM and CDR2 ANQGSEA come from the germline V gene. CDR3 protein: CSVAITTRNTGELFF. The CDR3 region has the DNA TGCAGCGTGGCCATAACGACTAGGAACACCGGGGAGCTGTTTTTT.